The 13 T cell receptor beta chains given below trace back to one sample, sequenced in a study of cytomegalovirus exposure and HLA in healthy donors. Researchers ran the PCR with 60 Vbeta and 13 Jbeta primers. Method: immunoSEQ multiplex PCR; TCRdb's copy keeps in-frame clones and lacks some. The sample has 95,000 or so clones; 81% are singletons. The sample was PBMCs. These TCRs come from a woman in her 70s in good health and CMV-seropositive.

The chain couples TRBV13 to TRBJ2-3; TRBD2 might be the D (5 bases). Germline loops: CDR1 PRHDT, CDR2 FYEKMQ (reference sequence). The CDR3 runs to 15 residues. The V and J ends lost 0 bases and 4 bases respectively, with 11 bases between them. CDR3 nucleotides: TGTGCCAGCAGCTTAGGCCGTGGGAGTGCAGATACGCAGTATTTT. Protein: CASSLGRGSADTQYF.

J is TRBJ1-2 and V is TRBV5-4, with 12 positions matching TRBD1. The V gene's germline CDR1 is SGHNT and CDR2 YYREEE (reference sequence). V trimming: 5 bases; J trimming: 5 bases; junction bases outside the gene matches: 10. This CDR3 contains 16 residues. CDR3 bases: TGTGCCAGCAGTACTCCGGGACAGGGGGCAAGTTATGGCTACACCTTC. Its translation: CASSTPGQGASYGYTF.

The chain combines TRBV4-2 with TRBJ2-3; the match to TRBD2 covers 11 bases. This CDR3 has 16 residues. Germline-derived CDR1 and CDR2 are LGHNA and YNFKEQ. V gave up 4 bases and J gave up 2 bases; unmatched junction bases: 5. CDR3 DNA: TGTGCCAGCAGCCCAGGACTAGCGGGCTTCACAGATACGCAGTATTTT. Protein product: CASSPGLAGFTDTQYF.

This chain uses TRBV6-1 with TRBJ1-2, with 9 nucleotides matching TRBD1. Trimming at V came to 5 bases and at J to 8 bases, leaving 9 bases not matched to a gene. There are 14 residues in the CDR3. Germline-derived CDR1 and CDR2 are MNHNS and SASEGT. In DNA form, the CDR3 reads TGTGCCAGCAGTAGTGGAGGGACAGGGTACGGCTACACCTTC. Translation: CASSSGGTGYGYTF.

A single count supports this clone. V usage is TRBV27 and J usage is TRBJ1-1, with a tentative D call TRBD1 (6 bases). The CDR3 extends over 14 amino acids. From germline, CDR1 is MNHEY and CDR2 SMNVEV (reference sequence). Trimming pared 5 bases from V and 5 bases from J, leaving 15 bases between. CDR3 in DNA: TGTGCCAGCAGTCTCAAGGGGGGGCGGACTGAAGCTTTCTTT. Amino acid sequence: CASSLKGGRTEAFF.

This sequence joins TRBV7-6 and TRBJ2-7, with a possible D match to TRBD1 (5 bases). The germline gives CDR1 SGHVS, CDR2 FNYEAQ. V was trimmed by 5 bases and J by 0 bases, leaving 8 bases between them. The CDR3 is made up of 13 amino acids. CDR3 nucleotide sequence: TGTGCCAGCAGCACAGGAACCTCCTACGAGCAGTACTTC. This codes for CASSTGTSYEQYF.

The chain has TRBV18 and TRBJ2-7, with 8 bases identical to TRBD2. Germline-derived CDR1 and CDR2 are KGHSH and LQKENI. V shed 2 bases, J shed 6 bases, and the junction held 6 bases outside the gene matches. This CDR3 spans 14 amino acids. For the CDR3, the DNA is TGTGCCAGCTCACCAGGGACTAGAGTACTCGAGCAGTACTTC. This encodes CASSPGTRVLEQYF.

The rearrangement links TRBV19 to TRBJ1-5; weak D call: TRBD1 (5 bases). The germline gives CDR1 LNHDA, CDR2 SQIVND (reference sequence). V was pared by 4 bases and J by 5 bases, with 6 bases between. This CDR3 contains 12 residues. CDR3 sequence: CASSRGDQPQHF. The CDR3 bases are TGTGCCAGTAGTAGGGGGGATCAGCCCCAGCATTTT.

The rearrangement links TRBV7-2 to TRBJ1-2, with D perhaps matching TRBD1 (5 bases). The length of the CDR3 is 14 residues. Looked up from germline, CDR1 is SGHTA and CDR2 is FQGNSA. V dropped 5 bases and J dropped 3 bases, with 13 bases sitting between them. In DNA, the CDR3 is TGTGCCAGCAGCCCGAGACAGAGCTACTATGGCTACACCTTC. Its translation is CASSPRQSYYGYTF.

The chain links TRBV5-1 to TRBJ2-1, with TRBD2 identical over 7 bases. CDR3 length equals 16 residues. Looked up from germline, CDR1 is SGHRS and CDR2 is YFSETQ. V shed 0 bases, J shed 0 bases, and the junction held 3 bases outside the gene matches. The CDR3 region is CASSLAASGSYNEQFF. CDR3 sequence (DNA): TGCGCCAGCAGCTTGGCCGCTAGCGGCTCCTACAATGAGCAGTTCTTC.

The chain uses TRBV4-1 and TRBJ2-1; 11 bases are a match to TRBD2. The germline V gene has CDR1 MGHRA and CDR2 YSYEKL. The CDR3 contains 14 residues. Trimming removed 3 bases from V and 7 bases from J; junction bases left unmatched: 2. The CDR3 nucleotides are TGCGCCAGCAGCCAGGCTAGCGGGAGGAATGAGCAGTTCTTC. Translating gives CASSQASGRNEQFF.

This rearrangement joins TRBV5-1 to TRBJ1-1; 8 bases line up with TRBD1. The germline gives CDR1 SGHRS, CDR2 YFSETQ. V shed 4 bases and J 5 bases; nucleotides not matched to a gene: 7. The CDR3 consists of 14 residues. The CDR3: CASSPGDRPTEAFF. Written as DNA, the CDR3 is TGCGCCAGCAGCCCGGGGGACAGGCCGACTGAAGCTTTCTTT.

This clone came up a few times. This chain uses TRBV28 with TRBJ2-7, with D unclear. The CDR3 has 15 amino acids. Trimming cost V 2 bases and J 1 base, with 12 bases left between them. The germline V gene has CDR1 MDHEN and CDR2 SYDVKM. The CDR3 DNA follows: TGTGCCAGCAGTTTAGAGTGGTTGAGATCCTACGAGCAGTACTTC. Amino acids: CASSLEWLRSYEQYF.